This T cell receptor (beta chain) derives from a study of CD8 T cell repertoires and HIV-1 epitope variants. On the study more broadly: Each of Twenty-five Gag and Nef epitope peptides stimulated a separate culture. T cells were cultured for nine to ten days with cytokines added on days 3 and 7. Equal numbers of autologous T cell-negative cells presented antigen to enriched T cells.

To note about this clone: Antigen: not known.

Method: immunoSEQ multiplex PCR; TCRdb's copy keeps in-frame clones and lacks some. This sample has about 2,600 clones, with around three quarters found just once. The CDR3 is 16 residues long. The J segment lost 3 bases and the V segment lost 0 bases, leaving 4 bases of the junction unmatched. In germline, CDR1 is WNHNN, CDR2 SYGVQD (reference sequence). The specimen sequenced was cultured CD8+ T cells derived from PBMCs. This TCR was recovered from a male donor with HIV. The gene calls are TRBV10-1 and TRBJ2-7, with TRBD2 matching over 11 bases. CDR3 sequence (DNA): TGCGCCAGCAGTGAGTCGACTAGCGGGGATCACTACGAGCAGTACTTC. The encoded protein is CASSESTSGDHYEQYF.